These T cell receptor beta chains were read from a single sample in a study of radiotherapy plus CTLA-4 blockade in lung cancer. Profiling relied on immunoSEQ multiplex PCR, and the TCRdb table lists in-frame clones only, not all of them. The data hold more than 75,000 clones, with more than 85% observed a single time. The input for sequencing was peripheral blood, taken from a patient treated with radiotherapy plus ipilimumab. These receptors all come from a human donor with non-small cell lung cancer who had stable disease on radiotherapy plus ipilimumab. CDR3s include the opening cysteine and the closing phenylalanine or tryptophan. The D gene is left open where the match is weak. Clone size is stated in some rows and not others, as once, few, many or a class when expanded.

J gene,V gene,clone size,D gene,CDR3 DNA,CDR3 protein
TRBJ2-1,TRBV2,NA,TRBD2,TGTGCCAGCAGTCCCGCTTTGGCGGGGGGCGAGAATGAGCAGTTCTTC,CASSPALAGGENEQFF
TRBJ2-3,TRBV27,NA,NA,TGTGCCAGCAGTGGACGACGGAGGGGTAGCACAGATACGCAGTATTTT,CASSGRRRGSTDTQYF
TRBJ2-1,TRBV19,NA,TRBD2,TGTGCCAGTAGTAACCTAGCGGGGGGGTCCTACAATGAGCAGTTCTTC,CASSNLAGGSYNEQFF
TRBJ1-1,TRBV29-1,NA,NA,TGCAGCGTCGGTGACGTTGAAGCTTTCTTT,CSVGDVEAFF
TRBJ1-6,TRBV6-5,NA,NA,TGTGCCAGCAGTTACTCGACCGGGGGCTCTAATTCACCCCTCCACTTT,CASSYSTGGSNSPLHF
TRBJ2-7,TRBV7-8,NA,TRBD2,TGTGCCAGCAGCTTAGCTCTGACTAGCGGGAGCGTCTACGAGCAGTACTTC,CASSLALTSGSVYEQYF
TRBJ1-6,TRBV27,NA,NA,TGTGCCAGCAGTCAACCTAGGAGCTCCTATAATTCACCCCTCCACTTT,CASSQPRSSYNSPLHF
TRBJ2-7,TRBV27,NA,TRBD1,TGTGCCAGCAGTTTATTACCGGGACAGGGGGCAACTCCCTACGAGCAGTACTTC,CASSLLPGQGATPYEQYF
TRBJ2-2,TRBV2,NA,NA,TGTGCCAGCAGCGAACTTGAGGGGGGGGTTGGGACCGGGGAGCTGTTTTTT,CASSELEGGVGTGELFF
TRBJ1-4,TRBV27,NA,NA,TGTGCCAGCGGACTCCCTGATGGACGAAGAGAGAATGAAAAACTGTTTTTT,CASGLPDGRRENEKLFF
TRBJ1-2,TRBV4-1,once,TRBD1,TGCGCCAGCAGCCAAGGCCGGACAGGGAACTATGGCTACACCTTC,CASSQGRTGNYGYTF
TRBJ2-7,TRBV5-8,NA,TRBD2,TGTGCCAGCTTTCGACTAGCGAGCGGCTACGAGCAGTACTTC,CASFRLASGYEQYF
TRBJ1-5,TRBV30,NA,NA,TGTGCCTGGAGTGTAAGTGGGGCAGTGAAGCCCCAGCATTTT,CAWSVSGAVKPQHF
TRBJ2-5,TRBV25-1,NA,TRBD1,TGTGCCAGCAGGGAAGGACAGGCGCTGTACCAAGAGACCCAGTACTTC,CASREGQALYQETQYF
TRBJ2-3,TRBV29-1,once,TRBD1,TGCAGCGTAGCCGGGACAGGGGGCGGGCGGGGATCCGATACGCAGTATTTT,CSVAGTGGGRGSDTQYF
TRBJ1-2,TRBV4-1,once,TRBD1,TGCGCCAGCAGCCAAGCCCCAGGGGGGCTGGACTATGGCTACACCTTC,CASSQAPGGLDYGYTF
TRBJ2-7,TRBV5-1,once,NA,TGCGCCAGCAGCCTTACAGGGTTCGCCTACGAGCAGTACTTC,CASSLTGFAYEQYF
TRBJ2-5,TRBV19,NA,NA,TGTGCCAGTAGTACAACAGGTCGGGCAGAGACCCAGTACTTC,CASSTTGRAETQYF
TRBJ1-2,TRBV2,NA,NA,TGTGCCAGCAGTGGACAGGTCTCTAACTATGGCTACACCTTC,CASSGQVSNYGYTF
TRBJ1-5,TRBV28,few,NA,TGTGCCAGCAGATTAGGGGGGGTTAGTAATCAGCCCCAGCATTTT,CASRLGGVSNQPQHF
TRBJ1-2,TRBV7-2,few,NA,TGTGCCAGCAGCCCAAGCGGGCAGAACTATGGCTACACCTTC,CASSPSGQNYGYTF
TRBJ2-7,TRBV20-1,NA,NA,TGCAGTGCTAGAGTGTCCTACGAGCAGTACTTC,CSARVSYEQYF
TRBJ1-6,TRBV10-3,NA,TRBD1,TGTGCCATCAGGGGGACAGATAATTCACCCCTCCACTTT,CAIRGTDNSPLHF
TRBJ1-2,TRBV6-1,NA,NA,TGTGCCAGCAGGGGAACAGAGTCCCTTAACTATGGCTACACCTTC,CASRGTESLNYGYTF
TRBJ2-1,TRBV6-5,NA,TRBD1,TGTGCCAGTACAGGGGGGGACAGGGAGAAAGAGCAGTTCTTC,CASTGGDREKEQFF
TRBJ1-2,TRBV19,NA,NA,TGTGCCAGTAGTCCGCCGGACAGAACTTCCTATGGCTACACCTTC,CASSPPDRTSYGYTF
TRBJ1-5,TRBV27,NA,NA,TGTGCCAGCAGTCCCCTAGGAGAGCCCCAGCATTTT,CASSPLGEPQHF